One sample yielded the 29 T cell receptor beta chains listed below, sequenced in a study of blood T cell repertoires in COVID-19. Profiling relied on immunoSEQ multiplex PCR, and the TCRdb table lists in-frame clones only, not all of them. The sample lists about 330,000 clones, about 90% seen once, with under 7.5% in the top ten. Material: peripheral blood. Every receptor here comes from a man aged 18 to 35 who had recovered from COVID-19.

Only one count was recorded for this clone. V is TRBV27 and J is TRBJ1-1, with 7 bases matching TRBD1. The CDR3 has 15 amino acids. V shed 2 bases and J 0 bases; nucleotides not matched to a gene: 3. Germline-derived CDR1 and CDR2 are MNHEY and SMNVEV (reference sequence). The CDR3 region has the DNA TGTGCCAGCAGTTTAGGGCAGGGGGTGAACACTGAAGCTTTCTTT. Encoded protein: CASSLGQGVNTEAFF.

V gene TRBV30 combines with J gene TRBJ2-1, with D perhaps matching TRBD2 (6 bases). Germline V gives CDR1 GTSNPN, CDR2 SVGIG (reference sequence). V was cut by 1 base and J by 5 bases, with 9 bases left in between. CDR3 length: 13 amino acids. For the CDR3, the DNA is TGTGCCTGGAGTGGGGGGGAGCACAATGAGCAGTTCTTC. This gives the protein CAWSGGEHNEQFF.

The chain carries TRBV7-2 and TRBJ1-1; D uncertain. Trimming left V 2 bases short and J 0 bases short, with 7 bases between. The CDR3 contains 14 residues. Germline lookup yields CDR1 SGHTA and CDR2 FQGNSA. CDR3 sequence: CASSLLRMNTEAFF. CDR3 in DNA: TGTGCCAGCAGCTTACTCAGGATGAACACTGAAGCTTTCTTT. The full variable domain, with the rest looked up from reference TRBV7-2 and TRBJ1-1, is GAGVSQSPSNKVTEKGKDVELRCDPISGHTALYWYRQSLGQGLEFLIYFQGNSAPDKSGLPSDRFSAERTGGSVSTLTIQRTQQEDSAVYLCASSLLRMNTEAFFGQGTRLTVV.

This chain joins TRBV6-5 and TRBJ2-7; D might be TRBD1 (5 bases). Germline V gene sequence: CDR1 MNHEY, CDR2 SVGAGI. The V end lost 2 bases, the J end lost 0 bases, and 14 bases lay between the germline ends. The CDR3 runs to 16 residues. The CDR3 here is CASSYGAGWSSYEQYF. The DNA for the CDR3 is TGTGCCAGCAGTTACGGGGCAGGATGGAGCTCCTACGAGCAGTACTTC.

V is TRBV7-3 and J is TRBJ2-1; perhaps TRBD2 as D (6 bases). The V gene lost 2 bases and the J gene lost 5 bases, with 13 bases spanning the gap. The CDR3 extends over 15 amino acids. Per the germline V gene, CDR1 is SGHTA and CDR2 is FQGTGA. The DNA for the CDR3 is TGTGCCAGCAGCTTAGTCGGGGGAAGGGACAATGAGCAGTTCTTC. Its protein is CASSLVGGRDNEQFF.

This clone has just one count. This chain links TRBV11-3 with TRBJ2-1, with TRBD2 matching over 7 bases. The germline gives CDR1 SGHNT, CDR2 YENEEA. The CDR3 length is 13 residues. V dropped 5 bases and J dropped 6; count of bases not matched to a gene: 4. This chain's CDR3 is CASSGRAPNEQFF. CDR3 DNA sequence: TGTGCCAGCAGCGGGAGGGCCCCCAATGAGCAGTTCTTC.

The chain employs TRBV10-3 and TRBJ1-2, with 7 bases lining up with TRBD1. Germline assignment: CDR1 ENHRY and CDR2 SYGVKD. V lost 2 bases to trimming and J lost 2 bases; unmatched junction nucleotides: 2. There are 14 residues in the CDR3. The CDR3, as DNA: TGTGCCATCAGTGAGGACAGGGACAACTATGGCTACACCTTC. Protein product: CAISEDRDNYGYTF.

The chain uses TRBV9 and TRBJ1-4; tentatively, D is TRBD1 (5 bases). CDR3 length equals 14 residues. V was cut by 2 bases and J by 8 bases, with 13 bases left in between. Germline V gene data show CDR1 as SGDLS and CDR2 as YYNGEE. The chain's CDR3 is CASSVDSSGEKLFF. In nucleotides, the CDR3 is TGTGCCAGCAGCGTTGACAGTTCTGGAGAAAAACTGTTTTTT.

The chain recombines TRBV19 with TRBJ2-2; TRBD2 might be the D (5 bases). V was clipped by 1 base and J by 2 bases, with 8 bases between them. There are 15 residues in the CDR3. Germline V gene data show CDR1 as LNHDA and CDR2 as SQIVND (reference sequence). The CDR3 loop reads CASSIGGVNTGELFF. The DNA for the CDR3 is TGTGCCAGTAGTATAGGGGGAGTTAACACCGGGGAGCTGTTTTTT.

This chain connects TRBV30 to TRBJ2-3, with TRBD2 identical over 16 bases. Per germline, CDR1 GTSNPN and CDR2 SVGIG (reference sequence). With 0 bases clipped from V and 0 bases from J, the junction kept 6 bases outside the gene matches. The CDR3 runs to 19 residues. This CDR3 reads CAWSVLGTSGRASTDTQYF. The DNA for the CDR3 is TGTGCCTGGAGTGTACTTGGGACTAGCGGGAGGGCCAGCACAGATACGCAGTATTTT. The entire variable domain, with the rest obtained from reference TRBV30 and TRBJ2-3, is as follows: SQTIHQWPATLVQPVGSPLSLECTVEGTSNPNLYWYRQAAGRGLQLLFYSVGIGQISSEVPQNLSASRPQDRQFILSSKKLLLSDSGFYLCAWSVLGTSGRASTDTQYFGPGTRLTVL.

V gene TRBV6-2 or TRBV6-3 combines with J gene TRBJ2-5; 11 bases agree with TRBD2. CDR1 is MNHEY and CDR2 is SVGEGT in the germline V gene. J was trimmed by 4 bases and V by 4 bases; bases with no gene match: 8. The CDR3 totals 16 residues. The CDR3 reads CASSFRLAGTIETQYF. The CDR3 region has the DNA TGTGCCAGCAGTTTCCGACTAGCGGGGACCATAGAGACCCAGTACTTC.

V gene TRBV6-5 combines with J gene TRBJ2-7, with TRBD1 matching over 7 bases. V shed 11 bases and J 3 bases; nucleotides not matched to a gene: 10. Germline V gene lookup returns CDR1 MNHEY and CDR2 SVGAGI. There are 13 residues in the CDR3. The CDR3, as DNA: TGTGCCGGGTCGAGGACAGGTATCTACGAGCAGTACTTC. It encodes CAGSRTGIYEQYF.

The CDR3 nucleotides are TGTGCCAGTAGTATTGAGTTGCCGTACGAGCAGTACTTC. Translation: CASSIELPYEQYF. The chain uses TRBV19 and TRBJ2-7; D remains unclear. The CDR3 has 13 residues. In germline, CDR1 is LNHDA, CDR2 SQIVND (reference sequence). V was clipped by 3 bases and J by 4 bases, with 10 bases between them.

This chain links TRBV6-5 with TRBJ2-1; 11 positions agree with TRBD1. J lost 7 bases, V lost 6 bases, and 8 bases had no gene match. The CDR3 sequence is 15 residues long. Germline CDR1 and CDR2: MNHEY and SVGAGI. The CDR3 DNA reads TGTGCCAGCAGGAGGACCGGACAGGGGGCGAATGAGCAGTTCTTC. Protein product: CASRRTGQGANEQFF.

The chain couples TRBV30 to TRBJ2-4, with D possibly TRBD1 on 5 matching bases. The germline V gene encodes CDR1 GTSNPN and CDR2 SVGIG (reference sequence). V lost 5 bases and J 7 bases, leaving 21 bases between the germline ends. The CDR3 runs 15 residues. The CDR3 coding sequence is TGTGCCTGGGGTAAACAGGCCTCCCCGTGGAACATTCAGTACTTC. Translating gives CAWGKQASPWNIQYF.

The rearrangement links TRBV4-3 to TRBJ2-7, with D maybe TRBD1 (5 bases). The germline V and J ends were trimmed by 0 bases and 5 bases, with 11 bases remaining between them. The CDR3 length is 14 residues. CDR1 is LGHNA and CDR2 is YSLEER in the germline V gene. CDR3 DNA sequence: TGCGCCAGCAGCCAAGACAGGGCTATCAACGAGCAGTACTTC. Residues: CASSQDRAINEQYF.

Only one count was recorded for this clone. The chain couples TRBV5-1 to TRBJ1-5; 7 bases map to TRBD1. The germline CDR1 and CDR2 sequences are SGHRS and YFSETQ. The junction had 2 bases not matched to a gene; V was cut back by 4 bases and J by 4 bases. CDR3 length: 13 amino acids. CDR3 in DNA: TGCGCCAGCAGCGAGACAGGGAATCAGCCCCAGCATTTT. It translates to CASSETGNQPQHF.

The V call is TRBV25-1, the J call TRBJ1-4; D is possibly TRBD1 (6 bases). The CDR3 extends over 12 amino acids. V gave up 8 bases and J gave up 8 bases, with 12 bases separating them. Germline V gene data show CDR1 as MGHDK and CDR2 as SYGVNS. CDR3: CASGDIGEKLFF. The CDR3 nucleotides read TGTGCCAGCGGGGACATAGGCGAAAAACTGTTTTTT.

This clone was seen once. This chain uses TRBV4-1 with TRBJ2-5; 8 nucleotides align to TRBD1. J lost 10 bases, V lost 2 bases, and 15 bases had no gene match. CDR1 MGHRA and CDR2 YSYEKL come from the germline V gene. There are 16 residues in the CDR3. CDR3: CASSQSGTGGFTDQYF. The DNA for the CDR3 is TGCGCCAGCAGCCAATCCGGAACAGGGGGGTTTACGGACCAGTACTTC.

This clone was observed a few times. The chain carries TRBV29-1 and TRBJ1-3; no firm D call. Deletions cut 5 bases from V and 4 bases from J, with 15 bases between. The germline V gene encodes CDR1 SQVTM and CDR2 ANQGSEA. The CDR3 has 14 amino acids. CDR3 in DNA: TGCAGCGTTCTGAAGGACTCGGGGGGAAACACCATATATTTT. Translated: CSVLKDSGGNTIYF. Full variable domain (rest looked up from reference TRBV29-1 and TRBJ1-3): SAVISQKPSRDICQRGTSLTIQCQVDSQVTMMFWYRQQPGQSLTLIATANQGSEATYESGFVIDKFPISRPNLTFSTLTVSNMSPEDSSIYLCSVLKDSGGNTIYFGEGSWLTVV.

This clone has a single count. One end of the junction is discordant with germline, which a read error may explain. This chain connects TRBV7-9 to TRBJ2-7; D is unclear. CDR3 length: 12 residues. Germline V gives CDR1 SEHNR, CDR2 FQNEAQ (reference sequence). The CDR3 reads CASSSPSQTINF. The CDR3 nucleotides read TGTGCCAGCAGCTCGCCGAGCCAGACAATAAACTTC.

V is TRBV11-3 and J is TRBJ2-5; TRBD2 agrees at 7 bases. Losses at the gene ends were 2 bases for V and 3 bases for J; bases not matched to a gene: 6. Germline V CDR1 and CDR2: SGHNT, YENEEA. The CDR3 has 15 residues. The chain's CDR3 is CASSLPWTRKETQYF. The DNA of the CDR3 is TGTGCCAGCAGCTTACCGTGGACTAGAAAAGAGACCCAGTACTTC.

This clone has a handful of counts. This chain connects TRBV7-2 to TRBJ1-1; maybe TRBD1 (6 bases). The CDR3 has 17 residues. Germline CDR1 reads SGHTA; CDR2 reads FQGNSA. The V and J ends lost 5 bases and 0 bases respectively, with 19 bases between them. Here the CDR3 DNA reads TGTGCCAGCAGCCCTGCCGGGACACTTTATCTGAACACTGAAGCTTTCTTT. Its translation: CASSPAGTLYLNTEAFF.

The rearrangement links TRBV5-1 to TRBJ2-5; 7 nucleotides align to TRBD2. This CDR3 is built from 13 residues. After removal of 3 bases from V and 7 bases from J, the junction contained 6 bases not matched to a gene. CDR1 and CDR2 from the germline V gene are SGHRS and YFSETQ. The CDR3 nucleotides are TGCGCCAGCAGCTCGATAGCGGGCGGGACCCAGTACTTC. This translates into CASSSIAGGTQYF.

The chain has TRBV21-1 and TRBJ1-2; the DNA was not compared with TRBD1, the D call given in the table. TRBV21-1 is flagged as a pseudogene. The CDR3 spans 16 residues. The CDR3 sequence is CASSNLPTGPNYGYTF. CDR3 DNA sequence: TGTGCCAGCAGCAACCTACCGACAGGGCCCAACTATGGCTACACCTTC.

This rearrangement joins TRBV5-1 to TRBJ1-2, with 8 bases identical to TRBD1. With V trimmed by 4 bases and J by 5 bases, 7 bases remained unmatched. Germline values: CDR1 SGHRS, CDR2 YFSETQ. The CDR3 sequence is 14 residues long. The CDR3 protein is CASSPYRTGYGYTF. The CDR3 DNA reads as TGCGCCAGCAGCCCCTATCGGACAGGGTATGGCTACACCTTC.

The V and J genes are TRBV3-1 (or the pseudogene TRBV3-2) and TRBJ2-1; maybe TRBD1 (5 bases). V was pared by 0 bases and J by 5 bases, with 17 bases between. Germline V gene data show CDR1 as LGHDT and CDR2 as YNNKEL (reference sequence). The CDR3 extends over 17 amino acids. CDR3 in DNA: TGTGCCAGCAGCCAAGATTTGTGGGGCCCCAAGGACAATGAGCAGTTCTTC. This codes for CASSQDLWGPKDNEQFF.

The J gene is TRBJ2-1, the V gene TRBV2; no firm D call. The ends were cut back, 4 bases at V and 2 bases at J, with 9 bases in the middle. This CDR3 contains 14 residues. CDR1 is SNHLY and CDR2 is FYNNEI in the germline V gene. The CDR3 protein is CASSGSATYNEQFF. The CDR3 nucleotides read TGTGCCAGCAGTGGTTCTGCGACCTACAATGAGCAGTTCTTC.

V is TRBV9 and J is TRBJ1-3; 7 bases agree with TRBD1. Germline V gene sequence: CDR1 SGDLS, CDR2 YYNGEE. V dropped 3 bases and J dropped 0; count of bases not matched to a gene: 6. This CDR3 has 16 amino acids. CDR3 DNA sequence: TGTGCCAGCAGCGGCGACAGGGCCCTCTCTGGAAACACCATATATTTT. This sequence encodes CASSGDRALSGNTIYF.